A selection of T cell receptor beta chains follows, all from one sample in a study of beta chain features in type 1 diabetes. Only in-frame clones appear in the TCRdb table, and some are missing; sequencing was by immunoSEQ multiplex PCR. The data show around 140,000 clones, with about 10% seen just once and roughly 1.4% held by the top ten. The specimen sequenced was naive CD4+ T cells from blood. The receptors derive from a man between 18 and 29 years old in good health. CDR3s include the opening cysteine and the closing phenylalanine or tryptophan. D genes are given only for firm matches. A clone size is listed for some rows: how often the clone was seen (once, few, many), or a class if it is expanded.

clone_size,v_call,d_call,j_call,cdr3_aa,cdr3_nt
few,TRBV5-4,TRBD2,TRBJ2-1,CASSPTKLAGDEQFF,TGTGCCAGCAGTCCCACTAAACTAGCGGGGGATGAGCAGTTCTTC
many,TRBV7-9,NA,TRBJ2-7,CASSFQTGPYEQYF,TGTGCCAGCAGCTTCCAGACAGGACCCTACGAGCAGTACTTC
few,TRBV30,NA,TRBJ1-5,CAWNQLNSNQPQHF,TGTGCCTGGAACCAACTGAATAGCAATCAGCCCCAGCATTTT
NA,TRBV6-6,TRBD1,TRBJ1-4,CASRGTDEKLFF,TGTGCCAGCAGAGGGACAGATGAAAAACTGTTTTTT
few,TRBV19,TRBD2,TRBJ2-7,CASSASGGRREQYF,TGTGCCAGTAGTGCTAGCGGGGGGCGACGAGAGCAGTACTTC
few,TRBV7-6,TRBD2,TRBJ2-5,CASSYGLAGNQETQYF,TGTGCCAGCAGCTACGGACTAGCGGGAAACCAAGAGACCCAGTACTTC
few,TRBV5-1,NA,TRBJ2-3,CASSPGDQDADTQYF,TGCGCCAGCAGCCCGGGGGACCAAGACGCAGATACGCAGTATTTT
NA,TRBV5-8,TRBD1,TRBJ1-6,CASSWTGINSPLHF,TGTGCCAGCAGCTGGACAGGGATCAATTCACCCCTCCACTTT
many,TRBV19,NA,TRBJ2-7,CASSSPVVDEQYF,TGTGCCAGTAGTAGTCCGGTGGTCGACGAGCAGTACTTC
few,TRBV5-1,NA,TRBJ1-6,CASSLAGGQGGNSPLHF,TGCGCCAGCAGCTTGGCCGGTGGGCAGGGCGGTAATTCACCCCTCCACTTT
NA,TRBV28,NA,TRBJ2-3,CASSLGGVMGDTQYF,TGTGCCAGCAGTTTAGGAGGGGTTATGGGAGATACGCAGTATTTT
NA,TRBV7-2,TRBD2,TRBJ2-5,CASSLGLAGGLKTQYF,TGTGCCAGCAGCTTGGGACTAGCGGGGGGGCTGAAGACCCAGTACTTC
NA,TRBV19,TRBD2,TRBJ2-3,CASSWSIAGGNTDTQYF,TGTGCCAGTAGTTGGTCTATCGCGGGGGGGAACACAGATACGCAGTATTTT
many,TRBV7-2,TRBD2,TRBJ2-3,CASSPLAGVDTQYF,TGTGCCAGCAGCCCCCTAGCGGGGGTAGATACGCAGTATTTT
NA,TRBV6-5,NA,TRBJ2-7,CASSYSSRIHYEQYF,TGTGCCAGCAGTTACTCGAGTCGTATCCACTACGAGCAGTACTTC
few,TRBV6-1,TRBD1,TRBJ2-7,CASNNPGQGIYEQYF,TGTGCCAGCAATAATCCGGGACAGGGAATCTACGAGCAGTACTTC
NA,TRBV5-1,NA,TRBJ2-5,CASSLGILRRETQYF,TGCGCCAGCAGCTTGGGTATATTACGCAGGGAGACCCAGTACTTC
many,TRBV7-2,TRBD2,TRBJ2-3,CASSRAGGGTKDTQYF,TGTGCCAGCAGCCGTGCCGGCGGGGGGACGAAAGATACGCAGTATTTT
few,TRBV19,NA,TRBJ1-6,CASSEVDRDNSPLHF,TGTGCCAGTAGTGAGGTCGATCGGGATAATTCACCCCTCCACTTT
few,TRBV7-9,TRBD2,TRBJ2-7,CASSFGTSETYEQYF,TGTGCCAGCAGCTTCGGGACTAGCGAAACCTACGAGCAGTACTTC
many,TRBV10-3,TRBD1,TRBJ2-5,CAIRGDRALQETQYF,TGTGCCATCAGAGGGGACAGGGCCCTGCAAGAGACCCAGTACTTC
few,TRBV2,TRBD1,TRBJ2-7,CASSEGQRGEQYF,TGTGCCAGCAGTGAGGGACAGCGCGGGGAGCAGTACTTC
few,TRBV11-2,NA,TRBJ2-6,CASRHFRDFGSGANVLTF,TGTGCCAGCAGACACTTCCGCGACTTCGGCTCTGGGGCCAACGTCCTGACTTTC
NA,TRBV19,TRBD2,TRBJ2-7,CASGAGQGYEQYF,TGTGCCAGTGGAGCGGGGCAAGGGTACGAGCAGTACTTC
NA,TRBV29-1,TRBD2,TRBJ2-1,CSAGGAYNEQFF,TGCAGCGCCGGGGGGGCCTACAATGAGCAGTTCTTC
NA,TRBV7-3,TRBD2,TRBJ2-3,CASSPDGGGTDTQYF,TGTGCCAGCAGCCCTGACGGGGGGGGGACAGATACGCAGTATTTT